Sequencing of this TCR beta chain was carried out in a study of T cells in localized non-small cell lung cancer. Overall study findings and caveats: An association was observed between higher blood T cell density and longer overall survival. Since sequencing was restricted to only one region of the tumor, intratumor heterogeneity remains a possibility. Highest T cell clonality was seen in uninvolved adjacent lung, surpassing that measured in tumor.

Germline values: CDR1 SGDLS, CDR2 YYNGEE. Trimming cost V 0 bases and J 2 bases, with 3 bases left between them. CDR3 size: 13 residues. This clone was seen only a few times. Its antigen is undetermined. The sample carries other DNA sequences with the same CDR3. TCRdb's copy holds only in-frame clones and misses some; the assay was immunoSEQ multiplex PCR. Here the sample spans 45,000 to 70,000 clones, 86% being singletons. This specimen was peripheral blood, taken before any cancer treatment. This receptor was obtained from a woman aged 40-70 years with stage I lung adenocarcinoma. The chain carries TRBV9 and TRBJ1-5, with no clear D. The CDR3 sequence is CASSVDGNQPQHF. The CDR3 DNA reads TGTGCCAGCAGCGTAGACGGCAATCAGCCCCAGCATTTT. Together with reference TRBV9 and TRBJ1-5, the CDR3 gives the full variable domain: DSGVTQTPKHLITATGQRVTLRCSPRSGDLSVYWYQQSLDQGLQFLIQYYNGEERAKGNILERFSAQQFPDLHSELNLSSLELGDSALYFCASSVDGNQPQHFGDGTRLSIL.